This is a list of T cell receptor beta chains from one sample in a study of T cell responses to AZD1222 COVID-19 vaccine. Measured with immunoSEQ multiplex PCR; TCRdb has only the in-frame clones, and not every one. The data contain more than 100,000 clones, 75% to 85% of them seen just once; the ten biggest clones take up more than 7.5%. Sequencing was performed on peripheral blood, taken 28 days after the second dose of the MenACWY control vaccine. These receptors all come from an adult who received the MenACWY meningococcal vaccine as a control. Each CDR3 is given with its conserved first and last residue. The order of the fields is clone size, J gene, D gene, V gene, CDR3 DNA, CDR3 protein. The D gene is left open where the match is weak. Not every row has a clone size; where given, it reads once, few, many or a size class.

. | TRBJ2-1 | . | TRBV29-1 | TGCAGCGTTGAACCCGAGTGGGCTGAGCAGTTCTTC | CSVEPEWAEQFF
. | TRBJ2-2 | TRBD1 | TRBV5-1 | TGCGCCAGCAGCCTGGGGACAGGGCACACCGGGGAGCTGTTTTTT | CASSLGTGHTGELFF
. | TRBJ1-2 | . | TRBV19 | TGTGCCAGTAGTCCTAGTAGGATCCTCTATGGCTACACCTTC | CASSPSRILYGYTF
. | TRBJ2-7 | . | TRBV9 | TGTGCCAGCAGTTTCAGCGGTTTGCCCTACGAGCAGTACTTC | CASSFSGLPYEQYF
. | TRBJ1-4 | . | TRBV18 | TGTGCCAGCTCCGAACTCACAACTAATGAAAAACTGTTTTTT | CASSELTTNEKLFF
few | TRBJ1-2 | . | TRBV7-3 | TGTGCCAGCAGCCCTTCAGCCAACTATGGCTACACCTTC | CASSPSANYGYTF
once | TRBJ1-1 | . | TRBV30 | TGTGCCTGGGCTACAGGGAGCAACACTGAAGCTTTCTTT | CAWATGSNTEAFF
. | TRBJ1-4 | . | TRBV7-2 | TGTGCCAGCAGCTTAGAACAGGACTATAATGAAAAACTGTTTTTT | CASSLEQDYNEKLFF
. | TRBJ1-1 | . | TRBV7-9 | TGTGCCAGCAGACCCGCCCGGGGGCAGTGGAACACTGAAGCTTTCTTT | CASRPARGQWNTEAFF
. | TRBJ1-6 | . | TRBV5-4 | TGTGCCAGCAGCTTGGCTCAGGGTTATAATTCACCCCTCCACTTT | CASSLAQGYNSPLHF
. | TRBJ1-2 | . | TRBV4-1 | TGCGCCAGCAGCCAAGCGCCTAGCGGGGAGGGGGCTAACTATGGCTACACCTTC | CASSQAPSGEGANYGYTF
once | TRBJ1-2 | TRBD1 | TRBV20-1 | TGCAAAACAGGGGCGGATGGCTACACCTTC | CKTGADGYTF
. | TRBJ2-5 | . | TRBV5-6 | TGTGCCAGCAGCTTGACAGACCAAGAGACCCAGTACTTC | CASSLTDQETQYF
. | TRBJ2-3 | TRBD2 | TRBV5-1 | TGCGCCAGCAGCCCTGGACTAGCGGCTAGCACAGATACGCAGTATTTT | CASSPGLAASTDTQYF
. | TRBJ2-7 | . | TRBV19 | TGTGCCTCCCAGGGGGGGACACACTCCTACGAGCAGTACTTC | CASQGGTHSYEQYF
. | TRBJ1-2 | . | TRBV10-1 | TGCGCCAGCAGTGAGTCCTTGGGACTCAACTATGGCTACACCTTC | CASSESLGLNYGYTF
. | TRBJ1-5 | . | TRBV7-6 | TGTGCCAGCAGCCCTCGTTGGGGGGGAGGTCAGCCCCAGCATTTT | CASSPRWGGGQPQHF
. | TRBJ1-5 | TRBD1 | TRBV12-3/TRBV12-4 | TGTGCCAGCAGTTTATCAGGGGGTCAGCCCCAGCATTTT | CASSLSGGQPQHF
. | TRBJ2-2 | . | TRBV5-1 | TGCGCCAGCAGCTCACTTTTCGGGGAGCTGTTTTTT | CASSSLFGELFF
. | TRBJ1-3 | . | TRBV25-1 | TGTGCCAGCAGAAGGGACGGCGCGAATGGAAACACCATATATTTT | CASRRDGANGNTIYF
. | TRBJ2-3 | . | TRBV5-4 | TGTGCCAGCAGCCCGGGAGGGGGCGCCGGCACAGATACGCAGTATTTT | CASSPGGGAGTDTQYF
. | TRBJ2-7 | TRBD2 | TRBV27 | TGTGCCAGCAGTCCCCTAGCGGGAGGGCCATACGAGCAGTACTTC | CASSPLAGGPYEQYF
. | TRBJ1-2 | . | TRBV6-2/TRBV6-3 | TGTGCCAGCAGTTACCCCAGGACCCGAGTCCCCTATGGCTACACCTTC | CASSYPRTRVPYGYTF
. | TRBJ1-6 | . | TRBV5-1 | TGCGCCAGTGCCGTTAGGGATCTGGATTCACCCCTCCACTTT | CASAVRDLDSPLHF
. | TRBJ2-5 | . | TRBV10-2 | TGCGCCAGCAGCACCGTTGGGGGAAAAGAGACCCAGTACTTC | CASSTVGGKETQYF
. | TRBJ2-7 | TRBD2 | TRBV5-1 | TGCGCCAGCAGCCCGGGGGGAAAGGTCTACGAGCAGTACTTC | CASSPGGKVYEQYF
. | TRBJ2-7 | . | TRBV18 | TGTGCCAGCTCACCAGGCGGAGAGCAGTACTTC | CASSPGGEQYF
. | TRBJ2-1 | TRBD2 | TRBV5-1 | TGCGCCAGCAGCGCCTCCTTTAGCGGGAGCTACAATGAGCAGTTCTTC | CASSASFSGSYNEQFF
. | TRBJ2-2 | . | TRBV7-8 | TGTGCCAGCAGTAATGGGAGGGGGCGCACCGGGGAGCTGTTTTTT | CASSNGRGRTGELFF
. | TRBJ2-1 | TRBD2 | TRBV19 | TGTGCCAGTAGTAGTAGCGGGTACTACAATGAGCAGTTCTTC | CASSSSGYYNEQFF
. | TRBJ1-1 | TRBD1 | TRBV7-3 | TGTGCCAGCAGCCCCTTGGGGGCAGGGGGGAAGACTGAAGCTTTCTTT | CASSPLGAGGKTEAFF
. | TRBJ1-1 | TRBD1 | TRBV10-2 | TGCGCCAGCAGTGAGAGGATGGGACAGGGAATGAACACTGAAGCTTTCTTT | CASSERMGQGMNTEAFF
. | TRBJ1-5 | . | TRBV28 | TGTGCCAGCAGTGTTGAGGCAGTATATAGCAATCAGCCCCAGCATTTT | CASSVEAVYSNQPQHF
. | TRBJ1-1 | . | TRBV12-3/TRBV12-4 | TGTGCCAGCAGGGGGACCTTGCACGCTTTCTTT | CASRGTLHAFF
. | TRBJ1-2 | . | TRBV2 | TGTGCCAGCAGAGGGAGAGAAGGTTATGGCTACACCTTC | CASRGREGYGYTF
. | TRBJ2-1 | TRBD2 | TRBV4-2 | TGTGCCAGCAGCCCAGGGGGTGGAGCGGGAGGGTCCTACAATGAGCAGTTCTTC | CASSPGGGAGGSYNEQFF
. | TRBJ1-4 | TRBD1 | TRBV27 | TGTGCCAGCAGTTTCCAGGGGGCGGACGAAAAACTGTTTTTT | CASSFQGADEKLFF
. | TRBJ2-1 | TRBD1 | TRBV4-3 | TGCGCCAGCAGCCAATTGATGAGGGACAGGGGAAATGAGCAGTTCTTC | CASSQLMRDRGNEQFF
once | TRBJ2-7 | . | TRBV4-1 | TGCGCCAGCAGCCAAGAAATGACGCCCATCTACGAGCAGTACTTC | CASSQEMTPIYEQYF
. | TRBJ2-2 | . | TRBV11-3 | TGTGCCAGCAGCTTAGGGGGGGCAGCCGGGGAGCTGTTTTTT | CASSLGGAAGELFF
. | TRBJ2-3 | . | TRBV15 | TGTGCCACCAGCGGGGTGGGGGGGCAAGATACGCAGTATTTT | CATSGVGGQDTQYF
. | TRBJ1-6 | TRBD1 | TRBV7-8 | TGTGCCAGCAGCGCTAACAGGGGACCGAATTCACCCCTCCACTTT | CASSANRGPNSPLHF
. | TRBJ1-4 | . | TRBV2 | TGTGCCAGCTCAGACCAGGGAGATCCGACTAATGAAAAACTGTTTTTT | CASSDQGDPTNEKLFF
. | TRBJ1-5 | . | TRBV5-6 | TGTGCCAGCAGCTTGGTGGGGCCTAATCAGCCCCAGCATTTT | CASSLVGPNQPQHF
once | TRBJ1-4 | . | TRBV5-1 | TGCGCCAGCAGCTTGTTTACAGAGAATGAAAAACTGTTTTTT | CASSLFTENEKLFF
. | TRBJ1-1 | TRBD1 | TRBV6-5 | TGTGCCAGCAGTTACGCGACAGGGTTTTCTGAAGCTTTCTTT | CASSYATGFSEAFF
. | TRBJ1-1 | TRBD1 | TRBV6-4 | TGTGCCAGCAGTCCAGGGGGCGCGACCTCAACTGAAGCTTTCTTT | CASSPGGATSTEAFF
once | TRBJ2-7 | . | TRBV29-1 | TGCAGCGCCCTGATTGGGTTCTTGGACTACGAGCAGTACTTC | CSALIGFLDYEQYF
. | TRBJ2-7 | TRBD1 | TRBV6-6 | TGTGCCAGCAGTGCTCCGACAGGGACATACGAGCAGTACTTC | CASSAPTGTYEQYF
. | TRBJ2-3 | TRBD2 | TRBV5-4 | TGTGCCAGCACCTCGGGGGGGCGGACAGATACGCAGTATTTT | CASTSGGRTDTQYF
. | TRBJ2-5 | TRBD2 | TRBV4-2 | TGTGCCAGCAGCCGAAGGACTAGCGGGGGATCAAAAGAGACCCAGTACTTC | CASSRRTSGGSKETQYF